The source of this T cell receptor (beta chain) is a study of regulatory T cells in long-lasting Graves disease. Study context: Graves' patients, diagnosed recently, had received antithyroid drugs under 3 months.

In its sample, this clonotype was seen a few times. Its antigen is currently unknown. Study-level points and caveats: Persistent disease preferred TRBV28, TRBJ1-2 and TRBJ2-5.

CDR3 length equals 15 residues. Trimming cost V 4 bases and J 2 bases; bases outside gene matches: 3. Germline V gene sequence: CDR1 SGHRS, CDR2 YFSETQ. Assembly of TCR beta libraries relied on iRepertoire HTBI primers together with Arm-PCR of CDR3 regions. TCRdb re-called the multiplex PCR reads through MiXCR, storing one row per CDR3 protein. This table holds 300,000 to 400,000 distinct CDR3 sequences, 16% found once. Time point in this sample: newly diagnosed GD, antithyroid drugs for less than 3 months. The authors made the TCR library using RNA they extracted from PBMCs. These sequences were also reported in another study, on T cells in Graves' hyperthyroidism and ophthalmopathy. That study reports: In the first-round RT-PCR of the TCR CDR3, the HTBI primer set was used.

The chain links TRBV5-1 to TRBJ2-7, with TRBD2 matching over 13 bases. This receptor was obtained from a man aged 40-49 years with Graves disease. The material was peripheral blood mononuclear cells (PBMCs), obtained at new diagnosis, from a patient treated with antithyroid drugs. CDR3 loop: CASSPGLAGAYEQYF. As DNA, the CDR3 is TGCGCCAGCAGCCCTGGACTAGCGGGGGCCTACGAGCAGTACTTC.